The 24 T cell receptor beta chains given below trace back to one sample, sequenced in a study of cytomegalovirus exposure and HLA in healthy donors. Sequencing was performed with immunoSEQ multiplex PCR; in TCRdb, only in-frame clones are kept and a portion is missing. The sample gives 200,000 to 250,000 clones, around four fifths of which show up once; 11% to 15% is in the top ten. The sample was PBMCs. The receptors here all came from a woman aged 25-40 years in good health and CMV-seropositive.

The chain employs TRBV9 and TRBJ2-7, with D possibly being TRBD1 (6 bases). The germline V and J ends were trimmed by 2 bases and 1 base, with 10 bases remaining between them. Germline lookup yields CDR1 SGDLS and CDR2 YYNGEE. The CDR3 is 14 amino acids. This CDR3 reads CASSVLDRSYEQYF. The CDR3 DNA reads TGTGCCAGCAGCGTTCTGGACAGATCCTACGAGCAGTACTTC.

The chain recombines TRBV28 with TRBJ2-5; D could derive from TRBD1 or TRBD2 (5 bases each). The V gene's germline CDR1 is MDHEN and CDR2 SYDVKM. The V gene lost 3 bases and the J gene lost 3 bases, with 5 bases spanning the gap. The CDR3 has 12 residues. The CDR3 sequence is CASSLGEETQYF. As DNA, the CDR3 is TGTGCCAGCAGTTTGGGGGAAGAGACCCAGTACTTC. Combining the CDR3 with reference TRBV28 and TRBJ2-5 gives the whole variable domain DVKVTQSSRYLVKRTGEKVFLECVQDMDHENMFWYRQDPGLGLRLIYFSYDVKMKEKGDIPEGYSVSREKKERFSLILESASTNQTSMYLCASSLGEETQYFGPGTRLLVL.

The V call is TRBV4-1, the J call TRBJ1-5, with TRBD1 as a possible D gene (5 bases). The V end was cut by 4 bases, the J end by 2 bases, with 15 bases between. Germline V gene sequence: CDR1 MGHRA, CDR2 YSYEKL. The CDR3 is 16 residues long. The chain's CDR3 is CASSPSPGLRNQPQHF. The CDR3 DNA reads TGCGCCAGCAGCCCTAGCCCGGGGCTCCGCAATCAGCCCCAGCATTTT.

This clone was detected only a few times. CDR3 sequence reads: CASSRVSGAPGNTIYF. The CDR3 bases are TGTGCCAGCAGCCGGGTGTCGGGGGCGCCGGGAAACACCATATATTTT. The genes are TRBV7-9 and TRBJ1-3, with TRBD1 as a possible D gene (6 bases). Trimming shortened V by 5 bases and J by 4 bases, and 18 bases separated the two germline ends. The V gene's germline CDR1 is SEHNR and CDR2 FQNEAQ (reference sequence). The length of the CDR3 is 16 residues. The full variable domain, completed using reference TRBV7-9 and TRBJ1-3, is DTGVSQNPRHKITKRGQNVTFRCDPISEHNRLYWYRQTLGQGPEFLTYFQNEAQLEKSRLLSDRFSAERPKGSFSTLEIQRTEQGDSAMYLCASSRVSGAPGNTIYFGEGSWLTVV.

DNA for the CDR3: TGCAGCGCAGAGGACGGCGGGGACGAGCAGTACTTC. This encodes CSAEDGGDEQYF. The chain combines TRBV29-1 with TRBJ2-7; TRBD2 might be the D (6 bases). The CDR3 contains 12 residues. Germline assignment: CDR1 SQVTM and CDR2 ANQGSEA. The V gene lost 7 bases and the J gene lost 5 bases, with 15 bases spanning the gap.

The chain employs TRBV28 and TRBJ1-1, with 8 bases that match TRBD1. CDR3 length equals 16 residues. J was trimmed by 4 bases and V by 6 bases; bases with no gene match: 13. CDR1 MDHEN and CDR2 SYDVKM come from the germline V gene. The CDR3: CASSRTGRGRITEAFF. The CDR3 coding sequence is TGTGCCAGCAGCCGGACAGGGAGAGGCCGAATCACTGAAGCTTTCTTT.

The V and J genes are TRBV15 and TRBJ2-5; either TRBD1 or TRBD2 may fit D (5 bases each). The CDR3 length is 15 residues. The germline CDR1 and CDR2 sequences are LNHNV and YYDKDF (reference sequence). V lost 2 bases, J lost 5 bases, and 15 bases lay in between. Written as DNA, the CDR3 is TGTGCCACCAGCAGACCGGGACCCTCGGTGGAGACCCAGTACTTC. It codes for CATSRPGPSVETQYF.

The rearrangement links TRBV4-1 to TRBJ2-4, with D unclear. The germline V and J ends were trimmed by 6 bases and 3 bases, with 15 bases remaining between them. The germline CDR1 and CDR2 sequences are MGHRA and YSYEKL. The CDR3 is 15 amino acids. The chain's CDR3 is CASSYPGRLKNIQYF. CDR3 DNA sequence: TGCGCCAGCAGTTATCCGGGCCGCCTCAAAAACATTCAGTACTTC.

This clone has ten or more counts. The chain links TRBV5-4 to TRBJ2-7, with 8 bases lining up with TRBD1. Germline lookup yields CDR1 SGHNT and CDR2 YYREEE (reference sequence). V was pared by 2 bases and J by 7 bases, with 2 bases of the junction left unmatched. The CDR3 has 12 residues. The CDR3 sequence is CASSLQGEEQYF. In nucleotides, the CDR3 is TGTGCCAGCAGCTTACAGGGGGAGGAGCAGTACTTC.

The CDR3 reads CATSERLGSSYEQYF. The CDR3 DNA sequence: TGTGCCACCAGCGAAAGGTTGGGGAGCTCCTACGAGCAGTACTTC. The rearrangement joins TRBV15 to TRBJ2-7; D is perhaps TRBD2 (5 bases). Trimming removed 5 bases at V and 0 bases at J, with 14 bases between. Germline CDR1 reads LNHNV; CDR2 reads YYDKDF (reference sequence). The CDR3 has 15 amino acids.

The chain combines TRBV7-9 with TRBJ1-5; D is ambiguous. Germline CDR1 and CDR2: SEHNR and FQNEAQ (reference sequence). This CDR3 has 12 residues. Trimming took 2 bases from V and 11 from J, leaving 10 bases between them. CDR3 amino acids: CASSLNSRSQHF. CDR3 DNA sequence: TGTGCCAGCAGCTTAAACAGTCGTTCCCAGCATTTT.

This chain connects TRBV5-1 to TRBJ2-1; 10 positions agree with TRBD2. The CDR3 is 19 amino acids. V trimming: 5 bases; J trimming: 3 bases; junction bases outside the gene matches: 17. Germline-derived CDR1 and CDR2 are SGHRS and YFSETQ. In DNA form, the CDR3 reads TGCGCCAGCAGAGGGACTAGCGCGCACCGAGGGTCTCGCTACAATGAGCAGTTCTTC. It yields the protein CASRGTSAHRGSRYNEQFF.

V gene TRBV19 combines with J gene TRBJ1-1, with a possible D match to TRBD1 (5 bases). The length of the CDR3 is 12 residues. V lost 5 bases and J 6 bases, leaving 10 bases between the germline ends. The germline gives CDR1 LNHDA, CDR2 SQIVND (reference sequence). DNA for the CDR3: TGTGCCAGTAGTCTGGGGGGGGCTGAAGCTTTCTTT. It specifies CASSLGGAEAFF.

The chain couples TRBV21-1 to TRBJ1-5. TRBV21-1 is described as a pseudogene. The CDR3 spans 14 residues. The CDR3, as DNA: TGTGCCAGCAGCCCCCCTGAGGACAATCAGCCCCAGCATTTT. Amino acids: CASSPPEDNQPQHF.

The rearrangement uses TRBV28 and TRBJ2-1; D unclear. The CDR3 sequence is 12 residues long. CDR1 MDHEN and CDR2 SYDVKM come from the germline V gene. The V end lost 3 bases, the J end lost 6 bases, and 6 bases lay between the germline ends. CDR3 amino acids: CASSFPLNEQFF. The CDR3 DNA reads TGTGCCAGCAGTTTCCCTCTCAATGAGCAGTTCTTC.

This sequence joins TRBV18 and TRBJ2-7; 10 nucleotides line up with TRBD1. After removal of 6 bases from V and 3 bases from J, the junction contained 5 bases not matched to a gene. Germline CDR1 and CDR2: KGHSH and LQKENI. CDR3 length equals 14 residues. The DNA for the CDR3 is TGTGCCAGCTCTCGGGACAGGGGAGGCTACGAGCAGTACTTC. Translated: CASSRDRGGYEQYF.

V gene TRBV4-3 combines with J gene TRBJ2-2; a weak D match, TRBD1 (6 bases). The germline CDR1 and CDR2 sequences are LGHNA and YSLEER. The CDR3 has 15 amino acids. With 2 bases removed from V and 1 base from J, the gap between germline ends came to 8 bases. The chain's CDR3 is CASSQTGQNTGELFF. Here the CDR3 DNA reads TGCGCCAGCAGCCAAACGGGACAGAACACCGGGGAGCTGTTTTTT.

J is TRBJ2-1 and V is TRBV4-3; tentative D call: TRBD1 (6 bases). The germline CDR1 and CDR2 sequences are LGHNA and YSLEER. The CDR3 consists of 16 residues. V gave up 4 bases and J gave up 2 bases, with 15 bases separating them. The CDR3 sequence: CASSPRGPPAYNEQFF. CDR3 sequence (DNA): TGCGCCAGCAGCCCCAGGGGACCCCCGGCCTACAATGAGCAGTTCTTC.

The genes are TRBV4-3 and TRBJ1-5; D not resolved. This CDR3 contains 14 residues. Trimming pared 0 bases from V and 1 base from J, leaving 4 bases between. Per germline, CDR1 LGHNA and CDR2 YSLEER. CDR3 nucleotides: TGCGCCAGCAGCCAAGAAGCAAGCAATCAGCCCCAGCATTTT. It encodes CASSQEASNQPQHF.

The chain is built from TRBV7-9 and TRBJ2-2, with 9 bases matching TRBD2. The CDR3 covers 15 residues. Germline assignment: CDR1 SEHNR and CDR2 FQNEAQ (reference sequence). Trimming took 2 bases from V and 7 from J; bases not matched to a gene: 5. CDR3 DNA sequence: TGTGCCAGCAGCTTATATAGCGGGAGTATCGGGGAGCTGTTTTTT. Amino acid sequence: CASSLYSGSIGELFF.

The table lists this clone with a few counts. The CDR3 nucleotides read TGTGCCAGCAGCCCGGACAGGGGATGGATGGGAGAGCAGTACTTC. It yields the protein CASSPDRGWMGEQYF. The V gene is TRBV11-2, the J gene TRBJ2-7; 9 nucleotides agree with TRBD1. Germline lookup yields CDR1 SGHAT and CDR2 FQNNGV. This CDR3 comprises 15 residues. The V segment lost 5 bases and the J segment 7 bases; nucleotides outside the gene matches: 12.

For the CDR3, the DNA is TGTGCCAGCAGTTCATCCCTCTCTGGAAACACCATATATTTT. Protein sequence: CASSSSLSGNTIYF. This rearrangement joins TRBV6-1 to TRBJ1-3; D gene unclear. Trimming stripped 5 bases from V and 0 bases from J, with 8 bases between. The germline V gene has CDR1 MNHNS and CDR2 SASEGT. The CDR3 covers 14 residues.

This clone turned up a few times. The chain is built from TRBV9 and TRBJ2-7; the D is unclear. Trimming pared 0 bases from V and 3 bases from J, leaving 10 bases between. Germline V gene data show CDR1 as SGDLS and CDR2 as YYNGEE. CDR3 length: 14 residues. The DNA of the CDR3 is TGTGCCAGCAGCGTAGCTTCTACCAACTACGAGCAGTACTTC. Residues: CASSVASTNYEQYF.

Remarks on this clone: The sample has other DNA sequences that encode this CDR3 too. The chain recombines TRBV5-1 with TRBJ1-2; D ambiguous. The CDR3 consists of 13 residues. The V gene's germline CDR1 is SGHRS and CDR2 YFSETQ. V gave up 2 bases and J gave up 5 bases, with 10 bases separating them. The CDR3 sequence is CASSFDGSYGYTF. The CDR3 DNA follows: TGCGCCAGCAGCTTCGACGGCAGTTATGGCTACACCTTC.